This T cell receptor beta chain was sequenced during a study of shared clonotypes between healthy human individuals. Note on this clone: The antigen remains unidentified. Different DNA sequences within this sample yield the same CDR3.

Assay execution proceeded at the deep level. Replicate PCRs from sorted subsets contained 200 ng DNA, which is around 30,000 T cell genomes. Only in-frame clones appear in the TCRdb table, and some are missing; sequencing was by immunoSEQ multiplex PCR. The sample includes roughly 1,800,000 clones, roughly 95% of them seen just once. The study, taken as a whole, reports: The study sampled only blood, and tissue repertoires likely differ.

Trimming at V came to 2 bases and at J to 2 bases, leaving 2 bases not matched to a gene. CDR1 MNHEY and CDR2 SVGAGI come from the germline V gene. The CDR3 spans 14 residues. CD45RO-negative, CCR7-positively selected cells formed the naive CD8 fraction, excluding terminally differentiated effector memory CD45RA+ cells. Sequences were obtained from naive CD8+ T cells sorted from blood. The chain carries TRBV6-5 and TRBJ2-7; 8 bases fit TRBD1. This TCR came from a man younger than 35 in good health. CDR3 DNA: TGTGCCAGCAGTTACGCACAGGGGGCCTACGAGCAGTACTTC. Translating it yields CASSYAQGAYEQYF.